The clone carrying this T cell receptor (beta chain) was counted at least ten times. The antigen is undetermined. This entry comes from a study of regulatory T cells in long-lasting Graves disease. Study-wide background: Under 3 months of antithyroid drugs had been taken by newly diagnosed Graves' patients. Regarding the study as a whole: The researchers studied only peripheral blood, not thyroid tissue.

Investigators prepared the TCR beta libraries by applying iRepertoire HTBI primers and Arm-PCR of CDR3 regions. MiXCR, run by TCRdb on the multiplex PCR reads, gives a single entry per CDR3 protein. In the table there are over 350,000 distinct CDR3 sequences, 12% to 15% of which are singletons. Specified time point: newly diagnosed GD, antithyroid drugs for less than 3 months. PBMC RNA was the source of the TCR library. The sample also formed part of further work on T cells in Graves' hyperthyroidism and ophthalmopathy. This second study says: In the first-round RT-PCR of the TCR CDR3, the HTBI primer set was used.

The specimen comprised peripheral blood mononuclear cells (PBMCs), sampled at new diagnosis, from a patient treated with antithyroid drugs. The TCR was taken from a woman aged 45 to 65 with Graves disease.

CDR3 amino acids: CASSEMGFRSGEKLFF. CDR3 coding DNA: TGTGCCAGCAGTGAAATGGGGTTCCGGTCTGGTGAAAAACTGTTTTTT. The chain combines TRBV2 with TRBJ1-4; D gene ambiguous. Looked up from germline, CDR1 is SNHLY and CDR2 is FYNNEI. The length of the CDR3 is 16 residues. Trimming left V 2 bases short and J 7 bases short, with 17 bases between.